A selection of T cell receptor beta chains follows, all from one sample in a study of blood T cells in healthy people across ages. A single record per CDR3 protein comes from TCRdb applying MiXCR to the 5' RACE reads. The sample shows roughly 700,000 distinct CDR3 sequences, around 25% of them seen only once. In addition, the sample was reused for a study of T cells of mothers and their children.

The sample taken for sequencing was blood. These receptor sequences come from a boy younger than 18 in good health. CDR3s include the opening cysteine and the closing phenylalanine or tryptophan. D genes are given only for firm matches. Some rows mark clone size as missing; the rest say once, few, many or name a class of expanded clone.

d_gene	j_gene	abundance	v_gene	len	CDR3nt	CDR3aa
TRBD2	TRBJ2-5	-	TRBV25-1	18	TGTGCCAGCAGTGAATATTTCCTAGCGGGGGATGGTAAAGAGACCCAGTACTTC	CASSEYFLAGDGKETQYF
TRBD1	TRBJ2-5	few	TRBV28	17	TGTGCCAGCAGTTCCACTTCCCGGGGACAGACCCAAGAGACCCAGTACTTC	CASSSTSRGQTQETQYF
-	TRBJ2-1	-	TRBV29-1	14	TGCAGCGGATCCTTTGGAGGGGGCAACAATGAGCAGTTCTTC	CSGSFGGGNNEQFF
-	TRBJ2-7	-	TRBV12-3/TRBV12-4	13	TGTGCCAGCAGTTTTGGGACATCGGACGAGCAGTACTTC	CASSFGTSDEQYF
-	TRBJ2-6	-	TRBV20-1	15	TGCAGTGCTAGAGATAGGCACTCTGGGGCCAACGTCCTGACTTTC	CSARDRHSGANVLTF
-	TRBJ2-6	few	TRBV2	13	TGTGCCAGCAGTGAAGCGACCGAGAGCGTCCTGACTTTC	CASSEATESVLTF
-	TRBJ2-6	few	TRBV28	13	TGTGCCACCACAGGGACTGGGGCCAACGTCCTGACTTTC	CATTGTGANVLTF
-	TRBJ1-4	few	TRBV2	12	TGTGCCAGCATGGAGCAGCCTGAAAAACTGTTTTTT	CASMEQPEKLFF
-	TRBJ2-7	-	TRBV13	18	TGTGCCAGCAGCTTAGAAGGGAGACTAGAGGGAGGAGAATACGAGCAGTACTTC	CASSLEGRLEGGEYEQYF
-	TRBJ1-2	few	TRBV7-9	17	TGTGCCAGCAGCTCCGGTGGGCGGGGAGTATTCAACTATGGCTACACCTTC	CASSSGGRGVFNYGYTF
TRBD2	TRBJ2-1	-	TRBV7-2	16	TGTGCCAGCAGCGGGACTAGCGGGAGATATGGCAATGAGCAGTTCTTC	CASSGTSGRYGNEQFF
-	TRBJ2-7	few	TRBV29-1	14	TGCAGCGTTCGGACGTTGCGCCCGGACTACGAGCAGTACTTC	CSVRTLRPDYEQYF
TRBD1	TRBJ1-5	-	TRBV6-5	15	TGTGCCAGCAGAAAGGACAGGGGCCATAATCAGCCCCAGCATTTT	CASRKDRGHNQPQHF
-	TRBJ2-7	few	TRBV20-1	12	TGCAGTGCCGGACGGCTTTCCTACGAGCAGTACTTC	CSAGRLSYEQYF
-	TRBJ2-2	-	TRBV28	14	TGTGCCAGCAGTCTCCTACTGGATGCCGGGGAGCTGTTTTTT	CASSLLLDAGELFF
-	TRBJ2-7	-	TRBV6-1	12	TGTGCCAGCAGACCCGGATCCTACGAGCAGTACTTC	CASRPGSYEQYF
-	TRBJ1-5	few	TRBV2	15	TGTGCCAGCCCGCACAGGACGGGTAGCAATCAGCCCCAGCATTTT	CASPHRTGSNQPQHF
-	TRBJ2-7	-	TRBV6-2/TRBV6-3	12	TGTGCCAGCAGGCTGGCTCCCTACGAGCAGTACTTC	CASRLAPYEQYF
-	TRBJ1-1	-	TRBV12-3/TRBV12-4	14	TGTGCCAGCAGTTTAGGGCACTATAACACTGAAGCTTTCTTT	CASSLGHYNTEAFF
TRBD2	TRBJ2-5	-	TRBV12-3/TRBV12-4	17	TGTGCCAGCAGTTCAAGGACTAGCGGGAGGGGAAAAGAGACCCAGTACTTC	CASSSRTSGRGKETQYF
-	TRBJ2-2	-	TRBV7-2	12	TGTGCCAGCCTGGGGTTTACCGGGGAGCTGTTTTTT	CASLGFTGELFF
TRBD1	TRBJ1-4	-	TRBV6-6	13	TGTGCCAGCGGTTCCGGGACAGGAAAAAAACTGTTTTTT	CASGSGTGKKLFF
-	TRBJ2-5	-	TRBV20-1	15	TGCAGTGCCCGAATGTCCATAAGGCGGAGGGAGACCCAGTACTTC	CSARMSIRRRETQYF
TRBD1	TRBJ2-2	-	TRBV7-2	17	TGTGCCAGCAGCGGGGCCTGGGACAGGGGCGGCACCGGGGAGCTGTTTTTT	CASSGAWDRGGTGELFF
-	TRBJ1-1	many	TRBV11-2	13	TGTGCCAGCAGCTTAGGCGCCGGGACAGAAGCTTTCTTT	CASSLGAGTEAFF
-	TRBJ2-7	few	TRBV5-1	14	TGCGCCAGCAGCTTGGCCTCGATGTCCTACGAGCAGTACTTC	CASSLASMSYEQYF
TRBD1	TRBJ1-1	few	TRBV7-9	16	TGTGCCAGCAGCTTAGTGGAAGGGACAGCGAACACTGAAGCTTTCTTT	CASSLVEGTANTEAFF
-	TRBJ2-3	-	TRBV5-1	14	TGCGCCAGCAGCTTGAGGGATTTCACAGATACGCAGTATTTT	CASSLRDFTDTQYF
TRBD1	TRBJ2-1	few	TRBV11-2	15	TGTGCCAGCAGCTTAATAGGACAGGGGAGGAATGAGCAGTTCTTC	CASSLIGQGRNEQFF
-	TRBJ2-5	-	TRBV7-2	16	TGTGCCAGCAGCTCTTTAACGGGGCCGCGACAAGAGACCCAGTACTTC	CASSSLTGPRQETQYF
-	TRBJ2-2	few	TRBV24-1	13	TGTGCCACCAGTGATCAGAACACCGGGGAGCTGTTTTTT	CATSDQNTGELFF
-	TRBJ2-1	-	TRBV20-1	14	TGCAGTGCGACCACTAGAACTAACAACAATGAGCAGTTCTTC	CSATTRTNNNEQFF
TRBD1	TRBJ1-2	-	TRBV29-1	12	TGCAGCGTACAGGGGGCCAACTATGGCTACACCTTC	CSVQGANYGYTF
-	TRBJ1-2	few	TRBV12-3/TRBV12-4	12	TGTGCCATCGCCTCCGGCCCGGAGGGCTACACCTTC	CAIASGPEGYTF
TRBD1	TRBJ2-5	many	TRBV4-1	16	TGCGCCAGCAGCCAAGATCTCTCGACAGGGGCTAGGGAGCAGTACTTC	CASSQDLSTGAREQYF
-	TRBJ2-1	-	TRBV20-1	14	TGCAGTGCTAGCCTTGCGGGGCCCCTCAATGAGCAGTTCTTC	CSASLAGPLNEQFF
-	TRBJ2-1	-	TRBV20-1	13	TGCAGTGCTGGGGTGGGTCCACACAATGAGCAGTTCTTC	CSAGVGPHNEQFF
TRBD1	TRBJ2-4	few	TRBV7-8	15	TGTGCCAGCAGCCGGACAGGGGGCGGAAATAACATTCAGTACTTC	CASSRTGGGNNIQYF
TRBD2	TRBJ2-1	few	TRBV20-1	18	TGCAGTGCTAGACTCGTGGTTCCCAGCGGGAGAGGGGTCAATGAGCAGTTCTTC	CSARLVVPSGRGVNEQFF
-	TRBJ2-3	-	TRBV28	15	TGTGCCAGCACCTCCTTAGTCGAAACTCCAGATACGCAGTATTTT	CASTSLVETPDTQYF